The clone carrying this T cell receptor (beta chain) was counted only a few times. The data were taken from a study of PD-1 blockade in classical Hodgkin lymphoma. Here immunoSEQ multiplex PCR was the method, and the copy in TCRdb shows in-frame clones only, minus some. The data show about 20,000 clones, with roughly 73% seen just once and approximately 25% held by the top ten. All the patients suffered relapse after autologous stem cell transplantation, and brentuximab vedotin exposure differed. The CDR3 totals 16 residues. V was shortened by 5 bases and J by 1 base, with 16 bases between the two germline ends. Germline loops: CDR1 MNHEY, CDR2 SMNVEV (reference sequence).

This TCR was recovered from a human donor with classical Hodgkin lymphoma. The genes are TRBV27 and TRBJ2-3, with D tentatively TRBD2 (5 bases). The source was peripheral blood mononuclear cells (PBMCs), collected before the second cycle of nivolumab. CDR3 residues: CASSRRWGLGTDTQYF. CDR3 DNA sequence: TGTGCCAGCAGTAGGAGGTGGGGATTGGGCACAGATACGCAGTATTTT.